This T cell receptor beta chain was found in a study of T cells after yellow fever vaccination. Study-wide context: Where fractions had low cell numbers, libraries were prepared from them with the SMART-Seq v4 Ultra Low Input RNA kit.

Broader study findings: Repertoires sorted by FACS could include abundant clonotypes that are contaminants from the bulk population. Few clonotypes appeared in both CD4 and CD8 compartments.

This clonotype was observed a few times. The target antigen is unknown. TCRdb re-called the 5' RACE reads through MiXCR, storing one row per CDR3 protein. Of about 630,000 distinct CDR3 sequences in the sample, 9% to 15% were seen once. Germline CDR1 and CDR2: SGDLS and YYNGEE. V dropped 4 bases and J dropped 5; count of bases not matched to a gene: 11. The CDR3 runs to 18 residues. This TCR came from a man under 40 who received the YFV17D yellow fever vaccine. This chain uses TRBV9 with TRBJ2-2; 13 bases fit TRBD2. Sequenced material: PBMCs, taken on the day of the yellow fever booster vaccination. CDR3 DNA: TGTGCCAGCAGCAAATTACTAGCGGGAGGGCCGGGGACCGGGGAGCTGTTTTTT. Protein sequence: CASSKLLAGGPGTGELFF.